A single T cell receptor (beta chain) is shown here with its context. What this receptor recognizes is not known. The sequenced fragment ends 3 residues before the CDR3 boundary, so the rest is inferred from the germline J gene. TCR beta chain deep sequencing was performed with the immunoSEQ assay. On the authors' methods: Only productive TCR beta rearrangements were used to compute clonotype frequencies. TCRdb took over this immuneACCESS table, retaining in-frame rearrangements with V and J assigned. Such tables are incomplete; in checked studies, under half of the missing clones stem from an unresolved V gene, and the remainder is unexplained. V, J and clone size derive from that table, while D and trimming were established from the DNA sequence. The table kept for this sample lists approximately 27,000 clones. Less than 2% of the sample rests with the top ten. The record originates from a study of TET2 disruption in CD19-targeted CAR T cells (dated by TCRdb to about 2018). For the study in its entirety: Sample numbers were set by the original clinical trial design and sample availability, with no additional inclusion criteria. The paper's findings and limits, for the study overall: The conclusions drawn about the patient's CAR T cells were based on extensive analysis of just one subject.

Read against the paper, the sample's treatment or condition label means: autologous CTL019 cells: CD19 CAR with 4-1BB and CD3 zeta domains. TCR zeta and 4-1BB costimulatory signaling domains were built into the CD19 CAR. Leukapheresis was used to collect T cells from peripheral blood for manufacturing CTL019. The DNeasy Blood and Tissue Kit was used to extract genomic DNA from pre-infusion T cells, peripheral blood, or sorted post-infusion T cells. CDR1 and CDR2 are read off the germline V gene as MDHEN and SYDVKM. The CDR3 holds 15 amino acids from the cysteine to the phenylalanine. Of the CDR3's DNA, 36 bases were read; they are in frame from base 1. V loses 6 bases at its end and J loses 4 bases; junction bases beyond the gene matches: 10.

Material: CD8- CAR+ T cells sorted from cultured blood T cells, obtained for CD19 CAR T cell therapy. The cell subset or site tag for this specimen amounts to: CD8-negative CAR-positive T cells from the infusion product. The rearranged chain carries TRBV28 and TRBJ2-7; 9 bases in the middle match TRBD1. The TCR originated in a man between 65 and 85 years old with chronic lymphocytic leukemia. The sequenced CDR3 bases are TGTGCCAGCAGACCAACCGGGACAGGGTCTTACGAG. Its protein reads: CASRPTGTGSYE. The whole CDR3 region reads CASRPTGTGSYEQYF.